This T cell receptor (beta chain) was documented in a study of cytomegalovirus exposure and HLA in healthy donors. Study-wide points: Excluded were some V segments that proved indistinguishable, including TRBV6-2 and TRBV6-3. Cytomegalovirus status was reportedly diagnosed by the classifier with high specificity and sensitivity. CMV serostatus was the only recorded immune exposure for donors.

The PCR used 60 Vbeta and 13 Jbeta primers. Libraries were prepared by immunoSEQ multiplex PCR; TCRdb keeps only in-frame clonotypes and omits some of them. The profile shows about 140,000 clones, 75% to 90% of them singletons. Concerning this clone itself: Antigen: not known.

V was trimmed by 3 bases and J by 5 bases, leaving 14 bases between them. Germline V CDR1 and CDR2: SGDLS, YYNGEE. This CDR3 spans 14 amino acids. V gene TRBV9 combines with J gene TRBJ1-2, with D possibly TRBD1 on 6 matching bases. This clonotype was sampled from a man in his forties or fifties in good health and CMV-seronegative. The sample taken for sequencing was PBMCs. The DNA for the CDR3 is TGTGCCAGCAGCGCTAGACAGGTTACGTATGGCTACACCTTC. Translation gives CASSARQVTYGYTF.